This T cell receptor delta chain was sequenced during a study of gamma-delta chains in newborns, infants, children. The wider study: Microbial exposure reportedly drives polyclonal innate γδ T cell expansion after birth.

TCRdb re-called clones from the reads using CATT. The sample has 3,500 to 4,500 delta-chain clones; roughly 35% are singletons. This CDR3 spans 18 amino acids. From germline, CDR1 is GEAIGNYY and CDR2 EKD. Regarding this clone: Relative to the germline gene, one junction end is altered; a read error may explain this. Other DNA variants within this sample encode the same CDR3.

The clonotype comes from a child who received the measles vaccine. The genes are TRDV2 and TRDJ3; 8 bases agree with TRDD3. The sequenced material came from blood. The CDR3 is CACDVLGALSWDTRQMFF. CDR3 DNA sequence: TGCGCCTGTGACGTACTGGGGGCTCTCTCCTGGGACACCCGACAGATGTTTTTC.